The clone carrying this T cell receptor (beta chain) has more than one count but fewer than ten. These data come from a study of CD8+CD57+ T cells in acquired aplastic anemia. For sequencing, patients were chosen who had shown expansion of CD8+CD57+ cells by flow cytometry. Blood came from patients not yet given any therapy. Genomic DNA constituted the template upon which TCR beta VDJ and CDR3 profiling was performed. MiXCR, applied by TCRdb to the reads, yields one record per CDR3 protein. Of 180,000 or so distinct CDR3 sequences listed, less than 50% are singletons. Germline V CDR1 and CDR2: SQVTM, ANQGSEA. V lost 6 bases and J 8 bases, leaving 13 bases between the germline ends. CDR3 size: 11 residues.

The V gene is TRBV29-1, the J gene TRBJ1-2, with D perhaps TRBD1 (6 bases). This TCR was sampled from a human donor with aplastic anemia. The sample was sorted CD4+, CD8+, or CD8+CD57+ T cells (not recorded which) from PBMCs. CDR3 nucleotide sequence: TGCAGCGTCATAGGGGGAAGAGGCTACACCTTC. Protein product: CSVIGGRGYTF.